This TCR beta chain was captured by sequencing in a study of cytomegalovirus exposure and HLA in healthy donors (dated by TCRdb to about 2017). Some background on the complete study: According to an earlier analysis of around 600 of the donors, about 180 million T cells yielded approximately 120 million unique TCR beta sequences and about 300 Gb of sequence data. About 300 gigabases of sequencing data and about 92 million unique TCR sequences made up an early release that covered 640 HLA-typed donors. Among the roughly 380 genotyped donors, approximately 76% belonged to the genetic ancestry cluster associated with self-reported Caucasian donors. The aim of the study was to test whether cataloging public T cell receptors could identify signatures of past pathogen exposure. Using immunosequencing, the study profiled T cell repertoires from 500 to 800 subjects and related those repertoires to cytomegalovirus serostatus. In addition to the first cohort of roughly 700 subjects, a separate validation cohort of 120 different subjects was used. High-throughput TCR immunosequencing, statistical association of individual TCRs with disease status, and machine learning were combined to predict cytomegalovirus infection status. To study patterns of TCR occurrence, a later analysis re-analyzed previously published TCR beta repertoires from 650 to 750 donors and added high-resolution HLA genotyping. The later analysis used no new phenotypic data to find candidate immune exposures, relying instead on TCR beta sequences and their occurrence across donors. An earlier analysis of several hundred of the donors applied high-throughput TCR beta sequencing to assess whether each TCR beta V gene segment acted as functional or pseudogenic. Donor age, sex, ethnicity and CMV serostatus were collected together with the repertoire data. A later genetic analysis used genome-wide SNP genotypes for about three fifths of the roughly 700 donors, treating that subset as a discovery cohort. Every repertoire in the discovery cohort had been generated on one and the same sequencing platform. Both class I and class II loci were covered by HLA typing, at four-digit resolution. The number of typed donors differed by locus: roughly 629-640 for A, B, C, DRB1 and DQB1; approximately 520 for DQA1; fewer than 610 for DPA1; and roughly 470 for DPB1. Because of strong linkage in the cohort, four to six DR-DQ haplotypes were treated as single units for association and clustering. Among under 450 genotyped donors of the cohort, an average of roughly 240,000 unique TCR beta nucleotide sequences were sequenced per donor, about a sixth of them non-productive.

To prepare the library, the immunoSEQ multiplex PCR assay was applied. The multiplex PCR relied on a mix of 60 forward primers for TCR Vbeta segments and 13 reverse primers for TCR Jbeta segments. The CDR3 region of rearranged TCR beta genes was amplified from genomic DNA with a multiplex PCR assay. Amplified TCR beta libraries were sequenced as 87-base-pair reads on the Illumina HiSeq System. From the authors' description of their analysis: A later analysis counted some 80 million unique TCR beta chains across the 550 to 800 repertoires, and 9 million to 14 million of these chains were shared by at least two donors. Raw reads were error-corrected and collapsed into unique sequences with a nearest-neighbor algorithm that merged closely related sequences to remove PCR and sequencing errors. CDR3 sequences were aligned to IMGT reference sequences to assign V, D and J gene segments. For a sequence to be retained, a match of at least six nucleotides was required to both a V gene segment and a J gene segment. A rearrangement was called productive if the CDR3 had no stop codons and remained in frame with V and J, and every other rearrangement was called non-productive. Following IMGT convention, CDR3 was defined as the stretch from the second conserved V-encoded cysteine to the conserved J-encoded phenylalanine. The earlier analysis of 587 of the donors excluded sequences that lacked an unambiguous match to a single V gene segment. An earlier analysis of fewer than 650 of the donors classified V segments as functional when productive rearrangements were above 56.7% and as segregating when the standard deviation between donors was above 5%. A statistical classification framework was built to diagnose cytomegalovirus status from the catalog of TCR beta chain sequences. A later analysis assigned V and J genes by comparing TCR nucleotide sequences with IMGT/GENE-DB human TR gene sequences. The TCRdist pipeline was used in a later analysis to assign CDR3 sequences and most-parsimonious VDJ recombination scenarios. In a later analysis, every TCR beta chain was defined by the combination of its CDR3 amino acid sequence and its V-gene family, and reads without a unique V-gene family were dropped. In a later analysis, around 600 highly shared, low-generation-probability nucleotide sequences were removed to address suspected cross-contamination and a sequencing artifact. A later analysis calculated a clonal expansion index for each public chain from normalized within-repertoire ranks of inferred template counts. Generation probabilities in a later analysis came from a VDJ recombination model fitted to out-of-frame rearrangements, and those results were checked against IGoR. In a later analysis, hypergeometric tests were used to score TCR-TCR, TCR-HLA and TCR-CMV co-occurrence, with a repertoire-size bias correction applied to TCR pairs. In a later analysis, false discovery rates were estimated by permuting HLA or CMV assignments 20 times. A later analysis grouped co-occurring TCRs with DBSCAN, adding TCRdist sequence similarity when clustering within HLA-allele-positive subsets. Co-occurrence clustering excluded repertoires with fewer than 30,000 or more than 120,000 public chains, plus five with anomalous nucleotide sharing. In its TCRdb copy, this immuneACCESS table keeps in-frame sequences only and misses some clones. Where compared with another copy, unresolved V genes explain less than half of these, and the others have no known cause. That table is the source of V, J and clone size, and D and trimming were worked out from the DNA. This sample comprises 95,000 to 100,000 clones, under 85% of them detected only once. The top ten hold 2% to 2.5% of the sample.

The paper's findings and limits, for the study overall: A few of the identified cytomegalovirus-associated TCR beta chains were confirmed in vitro to be specific for cytomegalovirus antigens. In a later analysis, HLA-associated TCR beta chains showed more clonal expansion and lower generation probabilities than non-associated chains that were equally common. A group of highly shared sequence variants was considered likely to be a technical artifact of the sequencing pipeline. A further reported finding was that TCR beta sequences accurately predicted the HLA-A and HLA-B alleles for most subjects in the first cohort. The classifier was reported to diagnose cytomegalovirus status with high specificity and sensitivity in both the original and validation cohorts. Some IMGT-functional V segments, including TRBV6-2 and TRBV6-3, could not be distinguished by the 87-base-pair reads and were therefore excluded. Because counts were too low, approximately 18 rarely observed V segments, including chromosome 9 orphons, were excluded from the earlier analysis of 587 of the donors. In this cohort, only TCR beta chains were sequenced, and detectable features were limited by the absence of alpha or paired-chain data. According to a later genetic analysis, donors in an Asian-associated ancestry cluster had fewer N-insertions in productive TCRs than the roughly 670-donor mean. Across donors, most TCR sequences were observed very rarely, whereas some public TCRs were present in many individuals. According to the authors, the approach could potentially be generalized to other disease states and immunological phenotypes. Most CMV-associated TCR beta chains appeared to be HLA-restricted in a later analysis, and the HLA associations seemed to be driven largely by CMV exposure. Correlated functional status among segregating V segments might be attributable to linkage disequilibrium, but an unknown experimental factor could not be ruled out. V-gene and J-gene trimming of TCR beta chains was associated with a missense DCLRE1C variant in a later genetic analysis, and the association was replicated in an independent cohort. Immune exposure information for the cohort was limited to CMV serostatus. In a later analysis, TCR association rates were found to vary across HLA loci, with the most associated TCRs seen for DRB1 alleles and the fewest for HLA-C alleles. The presence/absence analyses assumed that sequencing depth was roughly uniform across donors, and that assumption may not be true. According to a later analysis, parvovirus B19, influenza, CMV and Epstein-Barr virus appeared linked to several top co-occurrence clusters. When HLA alleles, especially DR and DQ, strongly co-occurred, TCR associations were difficult to assign to individual alleles. HLA typing was unavailable for some donors at each locus, so association tests used only the typed subset. A total of around 150 TCR beta chains were listed by the study as associated with cytomegalovirus. In an earlier analysis of some 640 of the donors, most TCR beta V segments were observed in productive rearrangements about 90% or about 30% of the time, broadly matching IMGT annotations. At a false discovery rate of 0.05, a later analysis linked some 18,000 TCR beta sequences to specific HLA alleles.

V sheds 2 bases and J sheds 1 base, leaving 3 bases between their ends. The germline V gene yields MGHDK for CDR1 and SYGVNS for CDR2. From cysteine to phenylalanine, the CDR3 is 12 amino acids long. Of the read, only the CDR3 DNA is kept; its 36 bases are in frame from base 1. On this clone itself: Its antigen target is currently unknown. No base quality values were provided; no much bigger clone lies one nucleotide off.

The cohort was made up of approximately 670 healthy bone marrow donors. At the time of sampling, all cohort members were nominally healthy, though unrecorded immune exposures were likely present. The donor tested CMV seronegative, placing the donor among the 350 to 400 seronegative members of the cohort. Every donor gave a peripheral blood sample, and the peripheral blood mononuclear cells from that sample were used for TCR beta sequencing. The Qiagen DNeasy Blood Extraction Kit was used to extract genomic DNA from the blood cell samples. The sequenced sample was PBMCs. Here the chain combines TRBV25-1 and TRBJ2-7, with the D gene call left open. The TCR originated in a middle-aged man in good health and CMV-seronegative. The base sequence is TGTGCCAGCAGTGAACTTTCCTACGAGCAGTACTTC. This yields the protein CASSELSYEQYF.